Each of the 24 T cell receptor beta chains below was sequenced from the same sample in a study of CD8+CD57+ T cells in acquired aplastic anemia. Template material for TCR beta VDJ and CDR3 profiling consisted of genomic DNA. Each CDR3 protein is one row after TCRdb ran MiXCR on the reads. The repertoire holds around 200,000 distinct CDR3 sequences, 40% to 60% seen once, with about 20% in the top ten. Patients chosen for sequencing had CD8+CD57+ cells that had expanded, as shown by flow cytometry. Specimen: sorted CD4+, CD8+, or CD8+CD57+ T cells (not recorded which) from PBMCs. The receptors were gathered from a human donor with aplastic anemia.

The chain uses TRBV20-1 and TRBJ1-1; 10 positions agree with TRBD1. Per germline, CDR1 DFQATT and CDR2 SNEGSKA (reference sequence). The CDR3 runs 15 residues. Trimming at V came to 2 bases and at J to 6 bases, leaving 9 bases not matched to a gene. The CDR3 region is CSARNPGQGFAEAFF. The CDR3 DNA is TGCAGTGCTAGAAACCCGGGACAGGGGTTCGCTGAAGCTTTCTTT.

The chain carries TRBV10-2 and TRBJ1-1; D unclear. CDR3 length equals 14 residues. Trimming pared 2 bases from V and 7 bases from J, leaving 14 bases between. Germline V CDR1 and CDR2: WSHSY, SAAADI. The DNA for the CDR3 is TGCGCCAGCAGTGAGGATCCGCGGGGAGATGAAGCTTTCTTT. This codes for CASSEDPRGDEAFF.

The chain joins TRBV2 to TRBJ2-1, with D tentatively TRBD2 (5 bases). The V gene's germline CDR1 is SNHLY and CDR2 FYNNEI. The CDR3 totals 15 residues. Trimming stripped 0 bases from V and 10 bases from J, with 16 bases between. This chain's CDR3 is CASSEARSGDWEQFF. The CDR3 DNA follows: TGTGCCAGCAGTGAAGCGCGGTCCGGGGATTGGGAGCAGTTCTTC.

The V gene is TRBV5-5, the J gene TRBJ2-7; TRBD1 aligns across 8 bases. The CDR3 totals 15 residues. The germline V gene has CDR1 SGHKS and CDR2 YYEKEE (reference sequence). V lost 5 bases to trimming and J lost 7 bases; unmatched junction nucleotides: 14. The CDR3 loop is CASRRPDRVSPEQYF. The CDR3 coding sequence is TGTGCCAGCAGGCGCCCGGACAGGGTCAGTCCAGAGCAGTACTTC.

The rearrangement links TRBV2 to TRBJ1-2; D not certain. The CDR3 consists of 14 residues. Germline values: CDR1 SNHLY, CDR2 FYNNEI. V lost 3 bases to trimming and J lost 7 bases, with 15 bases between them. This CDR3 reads CASSDVTPASGYTF. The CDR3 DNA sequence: TGTGCCAGCAGTGACGTGACCCCCGCAAGTGGCTACACCTTC.

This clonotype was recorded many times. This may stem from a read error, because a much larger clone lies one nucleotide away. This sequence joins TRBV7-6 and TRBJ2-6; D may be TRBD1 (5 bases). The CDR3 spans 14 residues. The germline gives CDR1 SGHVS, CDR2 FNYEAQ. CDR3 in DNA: TGTGCCAGCAGCTTAGGGCCTGGGGCCGACGTCCTGACTTTC. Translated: CASSLGPGADVLTF.

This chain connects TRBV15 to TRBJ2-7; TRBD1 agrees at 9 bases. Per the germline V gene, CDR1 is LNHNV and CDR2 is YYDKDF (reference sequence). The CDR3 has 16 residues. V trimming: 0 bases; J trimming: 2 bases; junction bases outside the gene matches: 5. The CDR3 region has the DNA TGTGCCACCAGCAGAGATTCCGGGACAGGGACCTACGAGCAGTACTTC. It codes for CATSRDSGTGTYEQYF.

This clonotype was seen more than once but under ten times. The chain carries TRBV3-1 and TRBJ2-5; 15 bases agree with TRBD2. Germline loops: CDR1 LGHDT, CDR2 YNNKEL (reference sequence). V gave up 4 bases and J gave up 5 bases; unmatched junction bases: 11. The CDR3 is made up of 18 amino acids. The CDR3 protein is CASSRGRTSGGAGETQYF. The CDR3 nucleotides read TGTGCCAGCAGCCGCGGTAGGACTAGCGGGGGGGCGGGTGAGACCCAGTACTTC.

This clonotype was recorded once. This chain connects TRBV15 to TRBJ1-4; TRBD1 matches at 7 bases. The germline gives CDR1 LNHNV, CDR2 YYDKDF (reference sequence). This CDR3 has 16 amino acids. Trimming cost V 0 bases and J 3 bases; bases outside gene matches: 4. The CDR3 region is CATSRDGQGANEKLFF. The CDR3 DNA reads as TGTGCCACCAGCAGAGATGGTCAGGGGGCTAATGAAAAACTGTTTTTT.

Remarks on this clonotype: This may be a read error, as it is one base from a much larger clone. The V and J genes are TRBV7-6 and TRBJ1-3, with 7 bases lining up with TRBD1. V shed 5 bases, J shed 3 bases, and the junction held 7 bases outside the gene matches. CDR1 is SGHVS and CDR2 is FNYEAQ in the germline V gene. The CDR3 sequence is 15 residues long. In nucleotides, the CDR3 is TGTGCCAGCAGCCCAACAGGGGACTTTGGAAACACCATATATTTT. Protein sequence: CASSPTGDFGNTIYF. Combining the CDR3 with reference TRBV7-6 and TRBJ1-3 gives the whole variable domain GAGVSQSPRYKVTKRGQDVALRCDPISGHVSLYWYRQALGQGPEFLTYFNYEAQQDKSGLPNDRFSAERPEGSISTLTIQRTEQRDSAMYRCASSPTGDFGNTIYFGEGSWLTVV.

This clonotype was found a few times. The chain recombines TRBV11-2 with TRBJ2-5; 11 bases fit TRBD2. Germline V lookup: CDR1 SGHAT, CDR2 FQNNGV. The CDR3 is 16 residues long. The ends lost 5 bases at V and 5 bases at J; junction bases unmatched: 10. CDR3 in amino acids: CASSRSSGGLGETQYF. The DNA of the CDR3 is TGTGCCAGCAGCCGATCTAGCGGGGGGCTCGGGGAGACCCAGTACTTC. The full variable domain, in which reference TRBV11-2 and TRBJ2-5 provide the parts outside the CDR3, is EAGVAQSPRYKIIEKRQSVAFWCNPISGHATLYWYQQILGQGPKLLIQFQNNGVVDDSQLPKDRFSAERLKGVDSTLKIQPAKLEDSAVYLCASSRSSGGLGETQYFGPGTRLLVL.

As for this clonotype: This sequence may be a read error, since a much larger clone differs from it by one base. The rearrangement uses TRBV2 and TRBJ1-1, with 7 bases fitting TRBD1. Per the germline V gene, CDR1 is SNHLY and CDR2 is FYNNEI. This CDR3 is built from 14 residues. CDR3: CAGSERGGGTEAFF. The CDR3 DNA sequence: TGTGCCGGCAGTGAAAGAGGGGGCGGGACTGAAGCTTTCTTT. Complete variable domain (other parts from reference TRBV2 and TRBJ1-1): EPEVTQTPSHQVTQMGQEVILRCVPISNHLYFYWYRQILGQKVEFLVSFYNNEISEKSEIFDDQFSVERPDGSNFTLKIRSTKLEDSAMYFCAGSERGGGTEAFFGQGTRLTVV.

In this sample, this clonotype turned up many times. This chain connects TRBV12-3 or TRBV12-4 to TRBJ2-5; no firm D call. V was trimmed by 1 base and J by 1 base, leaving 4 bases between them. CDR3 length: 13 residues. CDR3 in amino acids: CASSLGIQETQYF. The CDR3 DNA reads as TGTGCCAGCAGTTTAGGGATCCAAGAGACCCAGTACTTC.

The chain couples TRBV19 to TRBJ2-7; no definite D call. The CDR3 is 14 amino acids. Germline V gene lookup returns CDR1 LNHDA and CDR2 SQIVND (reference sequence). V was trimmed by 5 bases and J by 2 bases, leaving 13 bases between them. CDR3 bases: TGTGCCAGTAGTTTCCAACGGTTTACCTACGAGCAGTACTTC. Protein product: CASSFQRFTYEQYF.

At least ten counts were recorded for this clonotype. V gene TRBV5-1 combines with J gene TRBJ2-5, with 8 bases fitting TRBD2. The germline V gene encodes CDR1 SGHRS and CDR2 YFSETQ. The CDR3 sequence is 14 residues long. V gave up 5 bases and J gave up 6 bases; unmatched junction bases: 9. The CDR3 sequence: CASSQTGGPQTQYF. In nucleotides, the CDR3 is TGCGCCAGCAGTCAGACGGGGGGGCCTCAGACCCAGTACTTC.

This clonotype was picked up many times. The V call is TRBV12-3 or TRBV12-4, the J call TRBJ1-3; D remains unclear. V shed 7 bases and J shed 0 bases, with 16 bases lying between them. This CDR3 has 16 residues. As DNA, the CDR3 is TGTGCCAGCACTTCTGACAAGTCCCTCTCTGGAAACACCATATATTTT. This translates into CASTSDKSLSGNTIYF.

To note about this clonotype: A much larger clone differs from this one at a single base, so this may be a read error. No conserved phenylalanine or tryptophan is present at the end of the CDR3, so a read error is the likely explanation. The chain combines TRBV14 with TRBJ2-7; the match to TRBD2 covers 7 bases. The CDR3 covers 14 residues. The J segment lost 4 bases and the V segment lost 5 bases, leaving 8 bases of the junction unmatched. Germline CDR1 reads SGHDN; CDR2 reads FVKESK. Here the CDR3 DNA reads TGTGCCAGCAGCAAATGGGGGGGGTTTTACGAGCAGTACCTC. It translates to CASSKWGGFYEQYL.

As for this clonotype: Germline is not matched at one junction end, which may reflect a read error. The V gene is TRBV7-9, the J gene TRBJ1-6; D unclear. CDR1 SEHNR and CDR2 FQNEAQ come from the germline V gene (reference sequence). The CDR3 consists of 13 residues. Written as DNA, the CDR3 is TGCGCCAGCAGCCAAGATTATAGTTCACCCCTCCACTTT. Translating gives CASSQDYSSPLHF. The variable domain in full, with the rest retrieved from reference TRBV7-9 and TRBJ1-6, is DTGVSQNPRHKITKRGQNVTFRCDPISEHNRLYWYRQTLGQGPEFLTYFQNEAQLEKSRLLSDRFSAERPKGSFSTLEIQRTEQGDSAMYLCASSQDYSSPLHFGNGTRLTVT.

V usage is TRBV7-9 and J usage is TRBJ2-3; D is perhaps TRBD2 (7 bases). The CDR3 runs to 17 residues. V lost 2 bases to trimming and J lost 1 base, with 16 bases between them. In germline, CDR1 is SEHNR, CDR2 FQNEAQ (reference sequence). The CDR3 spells CASSLNFAGAGTDTQYF. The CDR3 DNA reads TGTGCCAGCAGCTTAAACTTTGCGGGGGCCGGCACAGATACGCAGTATTTT.

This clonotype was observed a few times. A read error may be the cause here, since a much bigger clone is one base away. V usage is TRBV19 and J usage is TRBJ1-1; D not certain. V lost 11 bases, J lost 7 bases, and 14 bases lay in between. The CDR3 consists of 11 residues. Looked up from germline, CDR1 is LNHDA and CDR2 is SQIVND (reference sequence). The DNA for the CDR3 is TGTGCCTGTATATATGTCGGTGAAGCTTTCTTT. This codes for CACIYVGEAFF.

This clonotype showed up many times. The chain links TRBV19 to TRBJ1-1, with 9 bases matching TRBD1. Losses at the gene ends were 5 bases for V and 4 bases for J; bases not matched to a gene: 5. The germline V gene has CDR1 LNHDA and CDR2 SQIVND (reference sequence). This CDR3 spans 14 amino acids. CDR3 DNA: TGTGCCAGTAGTTTGCAGGGACAGGGCACTGAAGCTTTCTTT. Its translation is CASSLQGQGTEAFF.

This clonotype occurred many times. CDR3 residues: CASTQGGHEQYF. Written as DNA, the CDR3 is TGTGCCAGCACCCAAGGGGGACACGAGCAGTACTTC. This rearrangement joins TRBV5-8 to TRBJ2-7, with D maybe TRBD1 (6 bases). Germline values: CDR1 SGHTS, CDR2 YDEGEE. The CDR3 sequence is 12 residues long. Trimming removed 6 bases from V and 5 bases from J, with 12 bases in between. The variable domain in full, with the rest retrieved from reference TRBV5-8 and TRBJ2-7, is EAGVTQSPTHLIKTRGQQATLRCSPISGHTSVYWYQQALGLGLQFLLWYDEGEERNRGNFPPRFSGRQFPNYSSELNVNALELEDSALYLCASTQGGHEQYFGPGTRLTVT.

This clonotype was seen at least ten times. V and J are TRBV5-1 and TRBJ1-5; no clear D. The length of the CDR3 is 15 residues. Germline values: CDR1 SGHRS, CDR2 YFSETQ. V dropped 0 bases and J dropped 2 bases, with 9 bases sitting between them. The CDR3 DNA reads TGCGCCAGCAGCTTGGGGGTCCCTGGCAATCAGCCCCAGCATTTT. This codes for CASSLGVPGNQPQHF.

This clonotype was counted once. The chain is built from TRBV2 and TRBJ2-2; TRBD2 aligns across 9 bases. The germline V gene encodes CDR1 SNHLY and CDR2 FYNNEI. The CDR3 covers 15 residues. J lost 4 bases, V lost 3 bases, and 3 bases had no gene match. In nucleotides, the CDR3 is TGTGCCAGCAGTGAGACTAGCGGATTCACCGGGGAGCTGTTTTTT. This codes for CASSETSGFTGELFF.